This TCR beta chain stems from a study of blood T cell repertoires in COVID-19. The protocol was immunoSEQ multiplex PCR, while the TCRdb copy is restricted to in-frame clones and leaves out a portion. The data show 150,000 to 200,000 clones, about 80% seen once. The source is a woman between 40 and 50 years old with COVID-19, enrolled during active disease. Input material: peripheral blood.

The CDR3 sequence is CAIKGQGNTGELFF. CDR3 nucleotides: TGTGCCATCAAAGGGCAGGGAAACACCGGGGAGCTGTTTTTT. This chain uses TRBV10-3 with TRBJ2-2; the D gene is possibly TRBD1 (5 bases). V lost 7 bases and J 2 bases, leaving 11 bases between the germline ends. Germline CDR1 is ENHRY and CDR2 is SYGVKD. The CDR3 covers 14 residues.